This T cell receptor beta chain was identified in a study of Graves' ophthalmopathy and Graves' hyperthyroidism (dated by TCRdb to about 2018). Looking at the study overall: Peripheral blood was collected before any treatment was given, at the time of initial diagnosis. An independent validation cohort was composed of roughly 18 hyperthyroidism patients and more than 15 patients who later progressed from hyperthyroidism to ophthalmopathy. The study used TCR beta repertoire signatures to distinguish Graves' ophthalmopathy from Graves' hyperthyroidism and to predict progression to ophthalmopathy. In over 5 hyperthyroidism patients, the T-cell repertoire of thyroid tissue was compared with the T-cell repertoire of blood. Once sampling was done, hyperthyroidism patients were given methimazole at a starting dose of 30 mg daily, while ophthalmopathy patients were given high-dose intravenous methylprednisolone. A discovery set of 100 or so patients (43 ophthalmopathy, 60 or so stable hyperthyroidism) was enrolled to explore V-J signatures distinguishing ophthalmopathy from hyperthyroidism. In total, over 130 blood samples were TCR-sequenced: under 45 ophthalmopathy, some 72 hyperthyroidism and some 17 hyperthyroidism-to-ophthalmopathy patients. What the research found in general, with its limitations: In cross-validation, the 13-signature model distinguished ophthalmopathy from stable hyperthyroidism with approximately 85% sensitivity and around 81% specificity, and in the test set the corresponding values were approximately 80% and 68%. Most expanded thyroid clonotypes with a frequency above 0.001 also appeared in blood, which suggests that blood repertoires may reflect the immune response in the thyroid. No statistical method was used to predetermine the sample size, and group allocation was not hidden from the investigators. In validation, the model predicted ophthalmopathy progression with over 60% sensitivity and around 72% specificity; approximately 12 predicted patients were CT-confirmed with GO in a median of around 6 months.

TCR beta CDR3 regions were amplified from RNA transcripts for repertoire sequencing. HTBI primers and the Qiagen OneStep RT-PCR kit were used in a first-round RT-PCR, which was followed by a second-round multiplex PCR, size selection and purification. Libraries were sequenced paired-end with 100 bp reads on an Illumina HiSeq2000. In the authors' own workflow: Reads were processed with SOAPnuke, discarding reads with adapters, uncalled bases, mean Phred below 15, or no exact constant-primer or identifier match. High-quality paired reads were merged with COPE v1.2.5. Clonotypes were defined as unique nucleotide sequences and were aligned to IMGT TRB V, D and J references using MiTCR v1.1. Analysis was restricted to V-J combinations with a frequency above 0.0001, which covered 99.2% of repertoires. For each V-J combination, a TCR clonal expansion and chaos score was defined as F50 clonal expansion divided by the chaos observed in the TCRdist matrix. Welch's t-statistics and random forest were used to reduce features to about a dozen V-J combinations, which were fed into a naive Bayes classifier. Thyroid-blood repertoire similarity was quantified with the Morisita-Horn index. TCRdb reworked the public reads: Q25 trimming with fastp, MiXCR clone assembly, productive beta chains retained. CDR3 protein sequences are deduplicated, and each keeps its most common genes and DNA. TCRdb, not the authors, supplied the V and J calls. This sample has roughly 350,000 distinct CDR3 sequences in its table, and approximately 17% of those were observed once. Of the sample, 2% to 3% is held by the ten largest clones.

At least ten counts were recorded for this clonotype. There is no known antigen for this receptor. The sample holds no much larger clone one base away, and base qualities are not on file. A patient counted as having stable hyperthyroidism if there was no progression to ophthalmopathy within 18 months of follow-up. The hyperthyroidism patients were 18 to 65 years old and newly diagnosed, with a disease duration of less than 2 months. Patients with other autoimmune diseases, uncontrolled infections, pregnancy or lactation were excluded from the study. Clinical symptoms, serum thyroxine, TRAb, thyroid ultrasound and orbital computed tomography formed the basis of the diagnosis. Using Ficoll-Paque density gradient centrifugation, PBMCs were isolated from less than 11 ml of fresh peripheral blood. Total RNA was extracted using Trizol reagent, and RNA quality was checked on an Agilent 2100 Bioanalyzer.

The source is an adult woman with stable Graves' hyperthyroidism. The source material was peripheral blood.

Read as DNA, the sequence is TGTGCCAGCAGTTACTCTACAGGTTTGAACACTGAAGCTTTCTTT. Its protein reads: CASSYSTGLNTEAFF. Rearrangement joined TRBV6-5 to TRBJ1-1; a tentative D call is TRBD1 (5 bases match). V and J are truncated by 0 bases and 0 bases respectively, leaving an intervening sequence of 8 bases. CDR1 is given as MNHEY and CDR2 as SVGAGI, both from the germline V gene. The CDR3 sequence holds 15 residues, the cysteine and phenylalanine included. Of all the DNA, just the CDR3 is kept, 45 bases in frame from base 1.